This TCR beta chain stems from a study of human T cells and chemical hapten exposure. At the level of the study: Throughout the approximately 25-week study, diphenylcyclopropenone was applied weekly to the patients' scalps.

V was cut by 6 bases and J by 8 bases, with 12 bases left in between. The CDR3 has 11 residues. Germline assignment: CDR1 DFQATT and CDR2 SNEGSKA (reference sequence). Individual cDNA molecules had unique molecular identifiers attached to them by the library. MiXCR, run by TCRdb on the RACE reads, gives a single entry per CDR3 protein. The sample lists 65,000 to 80,000 distinct CDR3 sequences, approximately 10% occurring once. The time point is: patch test 1, 2 weeks after DPC sensitization. Treatment specified: therapeutic diphenylcyclopropenone sensitization with weekly scalp DPC. Ahead of applying each patch test, blood was sampled.

The chain joins TRBV20-1 to TRBJ2-3; D gene ambiguous. This clonotype was obtained from a woman aged 45-65 years with alopecia areata. Some clones in this sample may be carry-over from other donors' samples. The sample here was whole blood, taken in connection with sensitization to the hapten diphenylcyclopropenone (DPC). The CDR3 sequence is CSAPHGVTQYF. The CDR3 nucleotides are TGCAGTGCCCCCCATGGGGTTACGCAGTATTTT.